The 30 T cell receptor beta chains presented below share a single source sample, sequenced in a study of early T cells in non-severe SARS-CoV-2 infection. TCRdb used MiXCR to reprocess the 5' RACE reads, holding one entry per CDR3 protein. The repertoire holds tens of thousands of distinct CDR3 sequences, with about 12% as singletons. Sequenced input: whole blood. Receptors were obtained from an adult who was a healthcare worker with PCR-confirmed SARS-CoV-2 infection or an uninfected control (not recorded which).

This clonotype was observed many times. The chain couples TRBV9 to TRBJ2-7; 9 bases match TRBD2. Germline-derived CDR1 and CDR2 are SGDLS and YYNGEE. The CDR3 is 16 amino acids. Losses at the gene ends were 0 bases for V and 0 bases for J; bases not matched to a gene: 4. CDR3 protein: CASSVGLAASSYEQYF. CDR3 DNA sequence: TGTGCCAGCAGCGTAGGACTAGCGGCAAGCTCCTACGAGCAGTACTTC. The full variable domain, its missing parts supplied by reference TRBV9 and TRBJ2-7, is DSGVTQTPKHLITATGQRVTLRCSPRSGDLSVYWYQQSLDQGLQFLIQYYNGEERAKGNILERFSAQQFPDLHSELNLSSLELGDSALYFCASSVGLAASSYEQYFGPGTRLTVT.

This rearrangement joins TRBV19 to TRBJ1-6, with TRBD1 identical over 8 bases. V was clipped by 7 bases and J by 7 bases; unmatched bases: 6. The CDR3 covers 14 residues. Germline assignment: CDR1 LNHDA and CDR2 SQIVND (reference sequence). DNA for the CDR3: TGTGCCAGTACCAGACAGGGGACAAATTCACCCCTCCACTTT. It translates to CASTRQGTNSPLHF.

The V and J genes are TRBV14 and TRBJ1-6, with unresolved D. Germline-derived CDR1 and CDR2 are SGHDN and FVKESK. V lost 5 bases to trimming and J lost 7 bases, with 9 bases between them. This CDR3 has 13 amino acids. The CDR3 loop reads CASSSTPNSPLHF. The CDR3 coding sequence is TGTGCCAGCAGCAGTACCCCGAATTCACCCCTCCACTTT.

This chain connects TRBV4-1 to TRBJ2-4, with 7 bases fitting TRBD1. Trimming cost V 7 bases and J 5 bases; bases outside gene matches: 5. This CDR3 region has 13 residues. Germline CDR1 and CDR2: MGHRA and YSYEKL. The CDR3 region is CASKNRGENIQYF. The DNA for the CDR3 is TGCGCCAGCAAGAACAGGGGCGAAAACATTCAGTACTTC.

This clonotype has ten or more counts. The V call is TRBV12-3 or TRBV12-4, the J call TRBJ2-1; D is uncertain. V lost 5 bases to trimming and J lost 6 bases, with 11 bases between them. The CDR3 loop spans 13 amino acids. This CDR3 reads CASSLSLSNEQFF. The CDR3 region has the DNA TGTGCCAGCAGTCTATCTCTTTCCAATGAGCAGTTCTTC.

V is TRBV5-8 and J is TRBJ2-1, with 10 bases aligning to TRBD2. The CDR3 is 14 residues long. Trimming removed 4 bases from V and 5 bases from J; junction bases left unmatched: 3. Germline CDR1 SGHTS, CDR2 YDEGEE. As DNA, the CDR3 is TGTGCCAGCAGCCCGGGACTAGCGCACAATGAGCAGTTCTTC. It translates to CASSPGLAHNEQFF.

J is TRBJ2-7 and V is TRBV27; TRBD2 aligns across 9 bases. In germline, CDR1 is MNHEY, CDR2 SMNVEV (reference sequence). The ends lost 3 bases at V and 3 bases at J; junction bases unmatched: 3. The CDR3 totals 14 residues. CDR3 bases: TGTGCCAGCAGTTTGTGGCGGGAGGGCTACGAGCAGTACTTC. Its protein product is CASSLWREGYEQYF.

This clonotype was counted only a few times. The chain has TRBV30 and TRBJ1-5; no clear D gene. Trimming took off 0 bases at V and 3 bases at J, with 12 bases between the two ends. The CDR3 is 15 amino acids. CDR1 GTSNPN and CDR2 SVGIG come from the germline V gene (reference sequence). This chain's CDR3 is CAWSVKGGNNQPQHF. The CDR3 nucleotides read TGTGCCTGGAGTGTAAAGGGAGGGAACAATCAGCCCCAGCATTTT.

The chain carries TRBV19 and TRBJ1-1, with 7 bases that match TRBD1. The junction had 7 bases not matched to a gene; V was cut back by 3 bases and J by 6 bases. The CDR3 is 14 amino acids. The germline V gene encodes CDR1 LNHDA and CDR2 SQIVND (reference sequence). CDR3 in DNA: TGTGCCAGTAGTATCACGACAGGGCTCTCTGAAGCTTTCTTT. Its protein is CASSITTGLSEAFF.

This clonotype was recorded many times. The chain has TRBV7-3 and TRBJ1-1, with TRBD1 as a possible D gene (5 bases). V lost 0 bases to trimming and J lost 1 base, with 9 bases between them. Germline V gene data show CDR1 as SGHTA and CDR2 as FQGTGA. The CDR3 length is 15 residues. The CDR3 DNA sequence: TGTGCCAGCAGCTTAACGCGGGACCGGAACACTGAAGCTTTCTTT. It translates to CASSLTRDRNTEAFF.

The rearrangement joins TRBV7-7 to TRBJ2-3; maybe TRBD2 (6 bases). This CDR3 is built from 14 residues. Per the germline V gene, CDR1 is SSHAT and CDR2 is FNYEAQ (reference sequence). The CDR3 nucleotides read TGTGCTTGCGGCGGAGGGATGAGCACAGATACGCAGTATTTT. Its protein is CACGGGMSTDTQYF.

This chain's CDR3 is CASSEASAESGANVLTF. The CDR3 DNA is TGTGCCAGCAGTGAAGCGTCAGCAGAGTCTGGGGCCAACGTCCTGACTTTC. The chain carries TRBV2 and TRBJ2-6, with D unresolved. The length of the CDR3 is 17 residues. The V gene lost 0 bases and the J gene lost 1 base, with 10 bases spanning the gap. Germline V CDR1 and CDR2: SNHLY, FYNNEI. The variable domain in full, completed from reference TRBV2 and TRBJ2-6, reads EPEVTQTPSHQVTQMGQEVILRCVPISNHLYFYWYRQILGQKVEFLVSFYNNEISEKSEIFDDQFSVERPDGSNFTLKIRSTKLEDSAMYFCASSEASAESGANVLTFGAGSRLTVL.

The sample holds a few counts of this clonotype. The rearrangement uses TRBV7-9 and TRBJ2-5; 9 bases fit TRBD2. The J segment lost 4 bases and the V segment lost 5 bases, leaving 5 bases of the junction unmatched. CDR1 SEHNR and CDR2 FQNEAQ come from the germline V gene (reference sequence). This CDR3 is 14 amino acids long. The CDR3 here is CASSTSGPGETQYF. The CDR3 DNA reads as TGTGCCAGCAGCACTAGCGGGCCGGGAGAGACCCAGTACTTC.

This sequence joins TRBV7-8 and TRBJ2-1; 12 bases match TRBD2. Per germline, CDR1 SGHVS and CDR2 FQNEAQ. The junction had 1 base not matched to a gene; V was cut back by 1 base and J by 9 bases. The CDR3 totals 14 residues. CDR3 protein: CASSLGTSGIEQFF. In DNA, the CDR3 is TGTGCCAGCAGCTTAGGGACTAGCGGGATTGAGCAGTTCTTC.

This clonotype was recorded many times. V and J are TRBV10-3 and TRBJ1-3; D unresolved. V lost 5 bases to trimming and J lost 0 bases, with 8 bases between them. This CDR3 has 14 residues. CDR1 ENHRY and CDR2 SYGVKD come from the germline V gene. CDR3 protein: CAISLSGSGNTIYF. CDR3 nucleotide sequence: TGTGCCATCAGTCTGTCAGGCTCTGGAAACACCATATATTTT.

V is TRBV6-2 or TRBV6-3 and J is TRBJ2-1; 14 positions agree with TRBD2. The V segment lost 4 bases and the J segment 13 bases; nucleotides outside the gene matches: 3. The CDR3 is 13 amino acids. Germline V lookup: CDR1 MNHEY, CDR2 SVGEGT. This chain's CDR3 is CASSWGLAGDQFF. DNA of the CDR3: TGTGCCAGCAGTTGGGGACTAGCGGGAGACCAGTTCTTC.

This clonotype was seen a few times. This chain uses TRBV29-1 with TRBJ2-1; maybe TRBD1 (5 bases). Trimming removed 4 bases at V and 9 bases at J, with 7 bases between. Germline V CDR1 and CDR2: SQVTM, ANQGSEA. This CDR3 is built from 10 residues. In DNA form, the CDR3 reads TGCAGCGTTGCAGGGATTGAGCAGTTCTTC. Translation: CSVAGIEQFF.

The genes are TRBV27 and TRBJ2-7, with unresolved D. Trimming took 3 bases from V and 6 from J, leaving 12 bases between them. CDR3 length: 13 amino acids. Germline V gene data show CDR1 as MNHEY and CDR2 as SMNVEV (reference sequence). The CDR3 nucleotides are TGTGCCAGCAGTTTCCATCCCTTGGGCGAGCAGTACTTC. Amino acids: CASSFHPLGEQYF.

This clonotype has ten or more counts. V and J are TRBV7-8 and TRBJ2-3; 8 nucleotides match TRBD2. Germline-derived CDR1 and CDR2 are SGHVS and FQNEAQ. Trimming at V came to 5 bases and at J to 9 bases, leaving 4 bases not matched to a gene. This CDR3 comprises 12 residues. The CDR3 sequence is CASSNGGATQYF. The CDR3 coding sequence is TGTGCCAGCAGCAACGGGGGGGCGACGCAGTATTTT.

The rearrangement joins TRBV5-1 to TRBJ1-5; 9 nucleotides agree with TRBD1. Germline V gene lookup returns CDR1 SGHRS and CDR2 YFSETQ. V shed 6 bases, J shed 1 base, and the junction held 5 bases outside the gene matches. The CDR3 runs to 15 residues. The CDR3 bases are TGCGCCAGCAAGGTCGGGACAGGGAGCAATCAGCCCCAGCATTTT. Encoded protein: CASKVGTGSNQPQHF. The variable domain in full, with the rest retrieved from reference TRBV5-1 and TRBJ1-5, is KAGVTQTPRYLIKTRGQQVTLSCSPISGHRSVSWYQQTPGQGLQFLFEYFSETQRNKGNFPGRFSGRQFSNSRSEMNVSTLELGDSALYLCASKVGTGSNQPQHFGDGTRLSIL.

V is TRBV12-3 or TRBV12-4 and J is TRBJ2-3; 15 bases fit TRBD2. CDR3 length: 15 residues. Germline trimming cut 5 bases from V and 11 bases from J; bases unmatched to any gene: 8. The chain's CDR3 is CASSPTGLAGGEQYF. CDR3 DNA sequence: TGTGCCAGCAGTCCGACGGGACTAGCGGGAGGCGAGCAGTATTTT.

V usage is TRBV20-1 and J usage is TRBJ2-3, with D possibly TRBD2 on 5 matching bases. Germline values: CDR1 DFQATT, CDR2 SNEGSKA (reference sequence). Trimming shortened V by 0 bases and J by 7 bases, and 23 bases separated the two germline ends. The CDR3 runs 17 residues. DNA of the CDR3: TGCAGTGCTAGAGATCCCCGCCGGAACTCCCGGGGAAATACGCAGTATTTT. It yields the protein CSARDPRRNSRGNTQYF.

This clonotype has at least ten counts. The genes are TRBV5-6 and TRBJ1-4; D might be TRBD1 (5 bases). CDR1 and CDR2 (germline): SGHDT, YYEEEE. V shed 4 bases and J shed 7 bases, with 14 bases lying between them. There are 14 residues in the CDR3. This CDR3 is CASSTQGAAEKLFF. As DNA, the CDR3 is TGTGCCAGCAGCACGCAAGGGGCAGCTGAAAAACTGTTTTTT.

This clonotype was seen a few times. The CDR3 spells CASSFPGANVLTF. The DNA for the CDR3 is TGTGCCAGCAGTTTCCCTGGGGCCAACGTCCTGACTTTC. The chain carries TRBV12-3 or TRBV12-4 and TRBJ2-6; D remains ambiguous. The V end was cut by 3 bases, the J end by 2 bases, with 2 bases between. The CDR3 has 13 residues.

The chain uses TRBV6-5 and TRBJ2-5; a weak D match, TRBD2 (6 bases). CDR3 length: 15 amino acids. V lost 2 bases, J lost 4 bases, and 14 bases lay in between. Germline V gene data show CDR1 as MNHEY and CDR2 as SVGAGI. The CDR3 DNA reads as TGTGCCAGCAGTTACGACCCAGGGAGGAGAGAGACCCAGTACTTC. Its protein product is CASSYDPGRRETQYF.

This clonotype was observed a handful of times. The genes are TRBV5-1 and TRBJ2-5; D not resolved. The CDR3 contains 15 residues. V was shortened by 0 bases and J by 5 bases, with 14 bases between the two germline ends. Per germline, CDR1 SGHRS and CDR2 YFSETQ. CDR3 residues: CASSLGTSNAETQYF. The CDR3 nucleotides are TGCGCCAGCAGCTTGGGGACGTCAAACGCGGAGACCCAGTACTTC. The full variable domain, its missing parts supplied by reference TRBV5-1 and TRBJ2-5, is KAGVTQTPRYLIKTRGQQVTLSCSPISGHRSVSWYQQTPGQGLQFLFEYFSETQRNKGNFPGRFSGRQFSNSRSEMNVSTLELGDSALYLCASSLGTSNAETQYFGPGTRLLVL.

The gene calls are TRBV14 and TRBJ2-3, with TRBD1 as a possible D gene (5 bases). Germline CDR1 is SGHDN and CDR2 is FVKESK. This CDR3 spans 16 amino acids. Between the trimmed V and J ends, which lost 3 bases and 2 bases, there was a span of 15 bases. CDR3 amino acids: CASSHKYRQTTDTQYF. The CDR3 region has the DNA TGTGCCAGCAGCCATAAGTATAGACAGACCACAGATACGCAGTATTTT.

In this sample, this clonotype turned up many times. The CDR3 spells CASGSPGRAGAQHF. The CDR3 DNA reads TGTGCCAGCGGATCCCCTGGGCGGGCGGGGGCCCAGCATTTT. The rearrangement joins TRBV12-3 or TRBV12-4 to TRBJ1-5; a weak D match, TRBD1 (5 bases). This CDR3 has 14 residues. The V end was cut by 8 bases, the J end by 11 bases, with 22 bases between.

In this sample, this clonotype turned up a few times. The chain links TRBV5-1 to TRBJ2-1, with D perhaps matching TRBD2 (5 bases). The CDR3 extends over 15 amino acids. Germline CDR1 and CDR2: SGHRS and YFSETQ. Trimming left V 3 bases short and J 9 bases short, with 19 bases between. For the CDR3, the DNA is TGCGCCAGCAGCTCCGGAGGTAGCGCCGACCTTGAGCAGTTCTTC. Protein sequence: CASSSGGSADLEQFF.

The chain links TRBV5-1 to TRBJ2-7; 11 bases match TRBD2. Per the germline V gene, CDR1 is SGHRS and CDR2 is YFSETQ. The CDR3 consists of 16 residues. V lost 6 bases, J lost 6 bases, and 14 bases stayed unmatched. CDR3 nucleotides: TGCGCCAGCACCCCCCACGCCACTAGCGGGAGTAGCGAGCAGTACTTC. Its protein product is CASTPHATSGSSEQYF.